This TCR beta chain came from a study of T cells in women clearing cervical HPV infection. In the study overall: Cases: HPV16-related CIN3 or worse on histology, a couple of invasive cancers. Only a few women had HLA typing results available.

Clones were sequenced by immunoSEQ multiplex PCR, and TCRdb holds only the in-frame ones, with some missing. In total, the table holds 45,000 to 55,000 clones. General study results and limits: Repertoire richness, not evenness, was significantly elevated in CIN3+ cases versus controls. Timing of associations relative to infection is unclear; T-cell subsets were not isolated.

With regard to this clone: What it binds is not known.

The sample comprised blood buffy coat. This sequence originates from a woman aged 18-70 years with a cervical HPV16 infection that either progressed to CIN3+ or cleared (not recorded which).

Incomplete CDR3 DNA: TGTGCCATCGGACCGGGACAGGGGACCAATGAG. Protein sequence: CAIGPGQGTNE. The CDR3 as a whole reads CAIGPGQGTNEQFF. The chain couples TRBV10-3 to TRBJ2-1; the match to TRBD1 covers 10 bases. The read comes to an end 3 residues before the CDR3 does, leaving the germline J gene to fill in the end. The CDR3 spans 14 residues. CDR1 is ENHRY, CDR2 SYGVKD, per germline. V dropped 8 bases and J dropped 6; count of bases not matched to a gene: 7.